Each of the 15 T cell receptor beta chains below was sequenced from the same sample in a study of blood T cell repertoires in COVID-19. Produced via immunoSEQ multiplex PCR; TCRdb's table is partial and in-frame only. The table records about 200,000 clones, around nine tenths of them present only once. The sample taken for sequencing was peripheral blood. All receptors derive from a man aged 55 to 70 who had recovered from COVID-19.

V gene TRBV18 combines with J gene TRBJ2-3; 7 bases align to TRBD2. This CDR3 spans 13 amino acids. Per germline, CDR1 KGHSH and CDR2 LQKENI. Trimming at V came to 10 bases and at J to 1 base, leaving 5 bases not matched to a gene. CDR3 in amino acids: CATNRGGTDTQYF. CDR3 coding DNA: TGTGCCACCAACCGGGGGGGCACAGATACGCAGTATTTT.

The chain links TRBV7-2 to TRBJ2-1; 14 nucleotides align to TRBD2. Germline values: CDR1 SGHTA, CDR2 FQGNSA. The ends lost 5 bases at V and 0 bases at J; junction bases unmatched: 6. This CDR3 spans 18 amino acids. The CDR3 nucleotides read TGTGCCAGCAGCCCCGGACTAGCGGGGGGTAGCTCCTACAATGAGCAGTTCTTC. Translating gives CASSPGLAGGSSYNEQFF.

V and J are TRBV5-4 and TRBJ1-1; 7 bases fit TRBD1. The V segment lost 5 bases and the J segment 6 bases; nucleotides outside the gene matches: 10. This CDR3 comprises 14 residues. Germline CDR1 reads SGHNT; CDR2 reads YYREEE (reference sequence). In DNA form, the CDR3 reads TGTGCCAGCAGTATCCCGACAGGGCGGGCTGAAGCTTTCTTT. This codes for CASSIPTGRAEAFF.

The rearrangement uses TRBV18 and TRBJ1-3; D is unclear. The CDR3 is made up of 15 amino acids. Trimming took 3 bases from V and 0 from J, leaving 9 bases between them. The germline V gene encodes CDR1 KGHSH and CDR2 LQKENI. Written as DNA, the CDR3 is TGTGCCAGCTCACCCCTACCGATCTCTGGAAACACCATATATTTT. This codes for CASSPLPISGNTIYF.

This chain uses TRBV5-4 with TRBJ1-1; 7 bases are a match to TRBD1. In germline, CDR1 is SGHNT, CDR2 YYREEE (reference sequence). The ends lost 2 bases at V and 9 bases at J; junction bases unmatched: 10. The CDR3 loop spans 14 amino acids. CDR3 in amino acids: CASSLRSGGSQAFF. CDR3 coding DNA: TGTGCCAGCAGCTTAAGGTCAGGGGGTTCCCAAGCTTTCTTT.

V and J are TRBV19 and TRBJ2-1; 8 bases agree with TRBD1. V shed 1 base, J shed 9 bases, and the junction held 5 bases outside the gene matches. Germline V lookup: CDR1 LNHDA, CDR2 SQIVND (reference sequence). The CDR3 has 14 residues. CDR3 protein: CASSIGRTGTEQFF. Written as DNA, the CDR3 is TGTGCCAGTAGTATAGGTAGGACAGGGACTGAGCAGTTCTTC.

V and J are TRBV5-1 and TRBJ1-5, with D tentatively TRBD1 (5 bases). Trimming removed 4 bases at V and 0 bases at J, with 14 bases between. The CDR3 has 16 residues. From germline, CDR1 is SGHRS and CDR2 YFSETQ. For the CDR3, the DNA is TGCGCCAGCAGCCCCGGGACTTACGATAGCAATCAGCCCCAGCATTTT. This sequence encodes CASSPGTYDSNQPQHF.

This rearrangement joins TRBV9 to TRBJ2-5; 8 bases are a match to TRBD1. V lost 0 bases and J lost 2; bases outside the gene matches: 3. CDR1 and CDR2 from the germline V gene are SGDLS and YYNGEE. CDR3 length equals 15 residues. The CDR3 nucleotides read TGTGCCAGCAGCGTAGGACAGGGGCAGCAAGAGACCCAGTACTTC. Its protein is CASSVGQGQQETQYF.

This clone was counted between two and nine times. The chain joins TRBV19 to TRBJ1-2; 9 bases align to TRBD1. CDR3 length: 17 residues. Germline V gene sequence: CDR1 LNHDA, CDR2 SQIVND (reference sequence). Trimming removed 5 bases from V and 4 bases from J; junction bases left unmatched: 14. The CDR3 sequence: CASSLSIGTGKSYGYTF. The CDR3 DNA reads TGTGCCAGTAGTTTATCAATCGGGACAGGGAAGAGCTATGGCTACACCTTC.

The V and J genes are TRBV12-5 and TRBJ1-1, with no clear D. CDR3 length: 16 amino acids. CDR1 LGHNT and CDR2 FRNRAP come from the germline V gene. V was trimmed by 6 bases and J by 3 bases, leaving 20 bases between them. The CDR3 reads CASGSGLGAGDTEAFF. CDR3 in DNA: TGTGCTAGTGGCAGTGGGCTAGGAGCCGGGGACACTGAAGCTTTCTTT.

The chain has TRBV12-3 or TRBV12-4 and TRBJ1-4, with 8 bases lining up with TRBD1. V lost 6 bases to trimming and J lost 8 bases; unmatched junction nucleotides: 2. CDR3 size: 12 residues. DNA for the CDR3: TGTGCCAGCAGCAGGGACAGGGAAAAACTGTTTTTT. Translating gives CASSRDREKLFF.

J is TRBJ2-1 and V is TRBV3-1 (or the pseudogene TRBV3-2); 7 positions match TRBD2. The V and J ends lost 0 bases and 4 bases, in that order; junction bases with no gene match: 9. This CDR3 is 17 amino acids long. The germline gives CDR1 LGHDT, CDR2 YNNKEL (reference sequence). The CDR3 loop reads CASSQDIGAGVYNEQFF. CDR3 nucleotide sequence: TGTGCCAGCAGCCAAGATATAGGGGCGGGGGTGTACAATGAGCAGTTCTTC.

This clone was recorded a few times. This chain joins TRBV3-1 (or the pseudogene TRBV3-2) and TRBJ2-7; D is undetermined. The length of the CDR3 is 15 residues. Germline V gene data show CDR1 as LGHDT and CDR2 as YNNKEL (reference sequence). Between the trimmed V and J ends, which lost 1 base and 0 bases, there was a span of 10 bases. CDR3 in DNA: TGTGCCAGCAGCCAAGCCGACACCTACTCCTACGAGCAGTACTTC. Translating it yields CASSQADTYSYEQYF.

The rearrangement links TRBV30 to TRBJ2-7; D possibly corresponds to TRBD2 (6 bases). This CDR3 contains 13 residues. With 5 bases removed from V and 3 bases from J, the gap between germline ends came to 14 bases. Germline assignment: CDR1 GTSNPN and CDR2 SVGIG (reference sequence). The CDR3: CAWGGGDYYEQYF. The CDR3 bases are TGTGCCTGGGGGGGAGGAGATTACTACGAGCAGTACTTC.

The gene calls are TRBV5-1 and TRBJ1-5, with D perhaps TRBD1 (5 bases). Germline CDR1 reads SGHRS; CDR2 reads YFSETQ. Trimming pared 1 base from V and 4 bases from J, leaving 12 bases between. The CDR3 extends over 15 amino acids. The CDR3 protein is CASSLWGPENQPQHF. The CDR3 DNA reads as TGCGCCAGCAGCTTGTGGGGCCCAGAGAATCAGCCCCAGCATTTT.